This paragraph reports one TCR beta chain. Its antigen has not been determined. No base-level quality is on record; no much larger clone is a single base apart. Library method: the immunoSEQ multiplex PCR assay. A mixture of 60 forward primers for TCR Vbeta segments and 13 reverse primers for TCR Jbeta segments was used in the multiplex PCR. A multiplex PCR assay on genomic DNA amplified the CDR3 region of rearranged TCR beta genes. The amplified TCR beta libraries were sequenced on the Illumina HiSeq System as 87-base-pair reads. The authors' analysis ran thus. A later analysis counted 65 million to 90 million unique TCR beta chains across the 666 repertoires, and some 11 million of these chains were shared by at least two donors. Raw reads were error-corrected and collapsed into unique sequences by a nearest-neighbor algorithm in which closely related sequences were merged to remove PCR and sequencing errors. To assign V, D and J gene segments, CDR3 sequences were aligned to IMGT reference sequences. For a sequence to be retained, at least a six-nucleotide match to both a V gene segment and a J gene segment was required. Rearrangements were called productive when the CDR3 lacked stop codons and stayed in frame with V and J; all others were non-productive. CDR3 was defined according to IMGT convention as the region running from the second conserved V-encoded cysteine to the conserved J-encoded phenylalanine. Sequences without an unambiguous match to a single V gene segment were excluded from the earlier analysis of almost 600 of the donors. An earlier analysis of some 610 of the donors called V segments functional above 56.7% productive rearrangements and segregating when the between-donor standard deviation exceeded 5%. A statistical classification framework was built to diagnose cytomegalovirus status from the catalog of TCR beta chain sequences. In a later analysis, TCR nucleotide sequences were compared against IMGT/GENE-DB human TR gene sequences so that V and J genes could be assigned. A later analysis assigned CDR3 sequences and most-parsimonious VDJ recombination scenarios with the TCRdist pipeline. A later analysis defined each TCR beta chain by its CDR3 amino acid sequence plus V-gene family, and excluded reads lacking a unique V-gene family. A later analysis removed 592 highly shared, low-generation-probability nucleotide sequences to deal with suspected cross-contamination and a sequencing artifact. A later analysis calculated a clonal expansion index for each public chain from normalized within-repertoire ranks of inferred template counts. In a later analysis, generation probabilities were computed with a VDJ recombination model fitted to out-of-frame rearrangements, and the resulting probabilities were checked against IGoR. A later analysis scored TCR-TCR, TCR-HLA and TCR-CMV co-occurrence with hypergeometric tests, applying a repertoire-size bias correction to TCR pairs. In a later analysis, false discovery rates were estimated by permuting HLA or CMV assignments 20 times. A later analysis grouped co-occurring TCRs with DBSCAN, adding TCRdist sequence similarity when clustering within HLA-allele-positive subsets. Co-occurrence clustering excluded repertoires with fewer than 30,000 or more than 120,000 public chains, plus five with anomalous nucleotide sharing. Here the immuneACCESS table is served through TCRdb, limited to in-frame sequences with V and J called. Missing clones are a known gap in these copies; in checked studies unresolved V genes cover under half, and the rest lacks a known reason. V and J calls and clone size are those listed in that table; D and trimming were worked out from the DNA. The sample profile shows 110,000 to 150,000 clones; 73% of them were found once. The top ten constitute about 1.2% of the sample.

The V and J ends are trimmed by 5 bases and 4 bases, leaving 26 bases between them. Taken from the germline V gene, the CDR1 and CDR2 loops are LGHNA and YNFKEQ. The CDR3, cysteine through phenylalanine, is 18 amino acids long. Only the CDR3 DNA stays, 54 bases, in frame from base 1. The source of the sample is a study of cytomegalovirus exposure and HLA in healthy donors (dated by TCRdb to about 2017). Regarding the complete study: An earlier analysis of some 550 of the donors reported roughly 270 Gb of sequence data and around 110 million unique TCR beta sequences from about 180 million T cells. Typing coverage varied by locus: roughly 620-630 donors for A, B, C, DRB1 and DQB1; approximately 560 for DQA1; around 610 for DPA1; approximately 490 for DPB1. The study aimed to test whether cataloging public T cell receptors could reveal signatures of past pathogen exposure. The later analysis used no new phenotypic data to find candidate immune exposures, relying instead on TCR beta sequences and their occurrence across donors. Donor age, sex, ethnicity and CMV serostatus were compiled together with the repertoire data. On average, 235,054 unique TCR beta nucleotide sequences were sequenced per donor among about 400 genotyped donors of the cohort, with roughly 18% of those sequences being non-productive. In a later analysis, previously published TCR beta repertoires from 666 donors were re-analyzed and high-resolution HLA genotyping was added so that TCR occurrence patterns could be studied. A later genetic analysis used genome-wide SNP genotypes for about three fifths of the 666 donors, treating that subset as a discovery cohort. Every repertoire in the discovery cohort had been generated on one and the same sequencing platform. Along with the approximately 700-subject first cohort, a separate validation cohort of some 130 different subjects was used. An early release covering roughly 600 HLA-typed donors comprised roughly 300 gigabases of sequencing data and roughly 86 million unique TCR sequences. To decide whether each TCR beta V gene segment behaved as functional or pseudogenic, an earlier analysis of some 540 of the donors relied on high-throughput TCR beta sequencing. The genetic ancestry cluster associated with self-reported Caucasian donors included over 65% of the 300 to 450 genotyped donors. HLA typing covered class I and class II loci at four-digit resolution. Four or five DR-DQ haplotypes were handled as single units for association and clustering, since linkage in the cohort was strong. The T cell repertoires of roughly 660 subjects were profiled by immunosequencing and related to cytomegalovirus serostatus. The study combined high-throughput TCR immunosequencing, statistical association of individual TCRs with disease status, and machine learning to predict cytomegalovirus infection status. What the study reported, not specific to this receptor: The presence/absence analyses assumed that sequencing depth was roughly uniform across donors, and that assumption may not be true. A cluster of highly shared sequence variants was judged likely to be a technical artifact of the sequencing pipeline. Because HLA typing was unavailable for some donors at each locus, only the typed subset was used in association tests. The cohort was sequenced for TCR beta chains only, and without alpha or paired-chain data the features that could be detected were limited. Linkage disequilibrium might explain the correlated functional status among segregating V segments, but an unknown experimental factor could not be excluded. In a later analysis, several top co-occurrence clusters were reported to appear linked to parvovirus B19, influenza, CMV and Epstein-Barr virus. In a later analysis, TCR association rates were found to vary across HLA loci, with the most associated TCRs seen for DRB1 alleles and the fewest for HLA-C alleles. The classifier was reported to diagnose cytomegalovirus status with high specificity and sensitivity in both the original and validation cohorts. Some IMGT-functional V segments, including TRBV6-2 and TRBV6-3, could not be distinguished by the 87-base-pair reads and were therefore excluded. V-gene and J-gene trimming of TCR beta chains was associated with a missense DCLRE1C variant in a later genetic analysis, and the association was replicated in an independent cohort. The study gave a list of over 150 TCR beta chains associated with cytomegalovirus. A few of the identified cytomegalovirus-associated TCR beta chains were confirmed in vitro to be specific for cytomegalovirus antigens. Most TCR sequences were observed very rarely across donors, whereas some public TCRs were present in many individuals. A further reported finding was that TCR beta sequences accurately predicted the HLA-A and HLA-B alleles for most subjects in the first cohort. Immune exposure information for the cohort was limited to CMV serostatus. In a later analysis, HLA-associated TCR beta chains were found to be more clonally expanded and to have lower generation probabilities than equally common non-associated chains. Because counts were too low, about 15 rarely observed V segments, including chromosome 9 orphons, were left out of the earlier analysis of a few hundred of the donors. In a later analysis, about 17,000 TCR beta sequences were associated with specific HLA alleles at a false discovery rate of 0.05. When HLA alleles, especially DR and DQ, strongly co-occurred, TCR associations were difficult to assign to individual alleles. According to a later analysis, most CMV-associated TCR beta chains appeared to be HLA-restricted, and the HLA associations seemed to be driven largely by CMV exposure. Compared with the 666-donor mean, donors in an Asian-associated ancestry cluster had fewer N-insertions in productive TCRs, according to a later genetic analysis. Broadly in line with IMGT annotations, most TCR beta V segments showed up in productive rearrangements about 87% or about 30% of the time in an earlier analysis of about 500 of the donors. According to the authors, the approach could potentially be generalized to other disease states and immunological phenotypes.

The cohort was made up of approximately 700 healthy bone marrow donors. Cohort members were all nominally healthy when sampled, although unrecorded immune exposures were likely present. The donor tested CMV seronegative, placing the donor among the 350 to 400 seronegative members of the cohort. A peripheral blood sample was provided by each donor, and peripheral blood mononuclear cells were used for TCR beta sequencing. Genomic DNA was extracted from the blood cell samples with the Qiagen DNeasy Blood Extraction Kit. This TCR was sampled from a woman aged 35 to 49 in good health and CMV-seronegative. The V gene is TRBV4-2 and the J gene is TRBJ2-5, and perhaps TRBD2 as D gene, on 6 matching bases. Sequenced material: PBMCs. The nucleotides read TGTGCCAGCAGCTTAGACCCATCTTCCGGGGGATCGGGAGAGACCCAGTACTTC. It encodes CASSLDPSSGGSGETQYF.